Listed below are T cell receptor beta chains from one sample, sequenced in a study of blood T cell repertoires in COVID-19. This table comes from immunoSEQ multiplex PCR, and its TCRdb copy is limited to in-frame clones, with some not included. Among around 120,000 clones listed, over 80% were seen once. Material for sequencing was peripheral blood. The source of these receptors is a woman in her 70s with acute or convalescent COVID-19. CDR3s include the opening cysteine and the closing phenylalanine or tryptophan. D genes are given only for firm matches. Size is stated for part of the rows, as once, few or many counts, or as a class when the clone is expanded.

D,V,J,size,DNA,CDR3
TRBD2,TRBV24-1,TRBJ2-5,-,TGTGCCACCAGTGATTCCCAGGGAGGGGACCAAGAGACCCAGTACTTC,CATSDSQGGDQETQYF
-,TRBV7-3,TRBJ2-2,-,TGTGCCAGCAGCGGCCCCCCCGGGACAACGAACACCGGGGAGCTGTTTTTT,CASSGPPGTTNTGELFF
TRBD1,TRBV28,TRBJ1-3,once,TGTGCCAGCATAGGGACGGGGGACAGCTACTCTGGAAACACCATATATTTT,CASIGTGDSYSGNTIYF
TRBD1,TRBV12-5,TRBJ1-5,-,TGTGCTAGTGGTTTGTACCTGACAGGGTCGGGCAATCAGCCCCAGCATTTT,CASGLYLTGSGNQPQHF
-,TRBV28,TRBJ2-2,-,TGTGCCAGCATCCTAGGGGGAGCTAGCGGAGCAACCGGGGAGCTGTTTTTT,CASILGGASGATGELFF
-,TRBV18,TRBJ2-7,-,TGTGCCAGCTCACTGGGACTCTCCTACGAGCAGTACTTC,CASSLGLSYEQYF
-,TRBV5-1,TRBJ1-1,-,TGCGCCAGCAGCTTGGAGACAACAGCTCCGTCCACTGAAGCTTTCTTT,CASSLETTAPSTEAFF
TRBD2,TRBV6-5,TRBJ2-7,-,TGTGCCAGCAGTTCACCTGGGGGAGGGCGGGAGCAGTACTTC,CASSSPGGGREQYF
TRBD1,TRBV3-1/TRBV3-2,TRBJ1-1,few,TGTGCCAGCAGCCAAGACAGGGGGATAATGAACACTGAAGCTTTCTTT,CASSQDRGIMNTEAFF
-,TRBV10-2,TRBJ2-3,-,TGCGCCACAACAGGGTCGGTGACAGATACGCAGTATTTT,CATTGSVTDTQYF
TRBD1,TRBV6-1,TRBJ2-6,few,TGTGCCAGCAGTGGTGACAGGGACCTCTCTGGGGCCAACGTCCTGACTTTC,CASSGDRDLSGANVLTF
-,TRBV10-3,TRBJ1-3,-,TGTGCCATCAGTGAGGCGGTCTCTGGAAACACCATATATTTT,CAISEAVSGNTIYF
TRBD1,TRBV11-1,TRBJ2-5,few,TGTGCCAGCAGCGAAGGACAGGGACCACAAGAGACCCAGTACTTC,CASSEGQGPQETQYF
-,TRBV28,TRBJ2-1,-,TGTGCCAGCAGTTTTGCGGGGAGCTACAATGAGCAGTTCTTC,CASSFAGSYNEQFF
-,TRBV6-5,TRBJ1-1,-,TGTGCCAGTAACAGCCGGAAGGGGGCTGAAGCTTTCTTT,CASNSRKGAEAFF
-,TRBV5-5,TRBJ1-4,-,TGTGCCAGCGGCGGTGGAGGAGATGCTGCGACTAATGAAAAACTGTTTTTT,CASGGGGDAATNEKLFF
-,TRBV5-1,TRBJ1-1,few,TGCGCCAGCAGCTTCGACATGAACACTGAAGCTTTCTTT,CASSFDMNTEAFF
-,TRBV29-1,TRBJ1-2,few,TGCAGCGTTGAACTGAGCAACTATGGCTACACCTTC,CSVELSNYGYTF
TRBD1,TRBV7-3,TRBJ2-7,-,TGTGCCAGCAGCTTAAGACAGGGGAACCCTTTTGGCGAGCAGTACTTC,CASSLRQGNPFGEQYF
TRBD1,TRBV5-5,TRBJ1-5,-,TGTGCCAGCAGCTTCCAGGGGGGAAATCAGCCCCAGCATTTT,CASSFQGGNQPQHF
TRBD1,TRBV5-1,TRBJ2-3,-,TGCGCCAGCAGCTTAGACAGGGGTTTTAAGAATACGCAGTATTTT,CASSLDRGFKNTQYF
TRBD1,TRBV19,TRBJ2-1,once,TGTGCCAGTAGCAGGAGAGGGACAGGGGCTTACAATGAGCAGTTCTTC,CASSRRGTGAYNEQFF
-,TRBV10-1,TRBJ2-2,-,TGCGCCAGCAGTGATCTGGCAGCGAACACCGGGGAGCTGTTTTTT,CASSDLAANTGELFF
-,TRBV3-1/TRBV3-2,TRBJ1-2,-,TGTGCCAGACAGGGATATGGCTACACCTTC,CARQGYGYTF
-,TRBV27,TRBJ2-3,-,TGTGCCAGCAGTTACAGGGAAGGAGATACGCAGTATTTT,CASSYREGDTQYF
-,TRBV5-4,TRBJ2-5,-,TGTGCCAGCAGCCCCGGCCCGGGTGGGGAGACCCAGTACTTC,CASSPGPGGETQYF
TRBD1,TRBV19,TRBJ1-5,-,TGTGCCAGTAGTACCTGGACAGGGAGCGGCAATCAGCCCCAGCATTTT,CASSTWTGSGNQPQHF
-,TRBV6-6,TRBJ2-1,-,TGTGCCAGCAGATTTTCCAGGGTCTACAATGAGCAGTTCTTC,CASRFSRVYNEQFF
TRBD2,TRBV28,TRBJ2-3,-,TGTGCCAGCAGCTCCCAGCGGGGGCTTAGCACAGATACGCAGTATTTT,CASSSQRGLSTDTQYF
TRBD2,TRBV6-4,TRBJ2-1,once,TGTGCCATCCCTGGGAGGGGAGGCAATGAGCAGTTCTTC,CAIPGRGGNEQFF
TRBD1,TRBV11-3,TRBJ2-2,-,TGTGCCAGCAGCTCAATTTTCGGGACAGCAAACACCGGGGAGCTGTTTTTT,CASSSIFGTANTGELFF
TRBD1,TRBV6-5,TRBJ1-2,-,TGTGCCAGCAGTTCGACAGGGCGTGCCAACTATGGCTACACCTTC,CASSSTGRANYGYTF
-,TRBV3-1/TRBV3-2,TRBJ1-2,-,TGTGCCAGCAGCCGCTGGACAGCTGATGCGAACTATGGCTACACCTTC,CASSRWTADANYGYTF
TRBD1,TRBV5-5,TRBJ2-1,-,TGTGCCAGCAGCATACAGGGGGCAACGTCCTACAATGAGCAGTTCTTC,CASSIQGATSYNEQFF
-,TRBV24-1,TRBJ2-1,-,TGTGCCACCTCAGTCGACTCTACCTACAATGAGCAGTTCTTC,CATSVDSTYNEQFF
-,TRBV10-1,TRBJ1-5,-,TGCGCCAGCAAATCTGACCGGGATGATCCGGGGGTTTATTACCAGCCCCAGCATTTT,CASKSDRDDPGVYYQPQHF
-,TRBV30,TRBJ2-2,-,TGTGCCTGGAGTGTAGACAGTTACACCGGGGAGCTGTTTTTT,CAWSVDSYTGELFF
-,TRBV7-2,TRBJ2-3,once,TGTGCCAGCAGCATCCATGTCTCGCGGAACACAGATACGCAGTATTTT,CASSIHVSRNTDTQYF
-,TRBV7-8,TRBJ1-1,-,TGTGCCAGCAGCTTTTTGTGGCGGAACACACTTGAAGCTTTCTTT,CASSFLWRNTLEAFF
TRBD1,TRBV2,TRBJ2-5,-,TGTGCCAGCAGTGAAGGCTCGACAGGGACCGAGACCCAGTACTTC,CASSEGSTGTETQYF
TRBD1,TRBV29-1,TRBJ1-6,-,TGCAGCGTGGGACAGGGGGCGGACTATAATTCACCCCTCCACTTT,CSVGQGADYNSPLHF
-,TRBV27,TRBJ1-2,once,TGTGCCACCGAATCAATCAAGGGGATCTATGGCTACACCTTC,CATESIKGIYGYTF
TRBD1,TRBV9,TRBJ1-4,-,TGTGCCAGCAGCTCAGGACAGGGGGCGTTTGAAAAACTGTTTTTT,CASSSGQGAFEKLFF
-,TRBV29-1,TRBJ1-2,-,TGCAGCGCCCCTCGGCGGTCCACCAGCTATGGCTACACCTTC,CSAPRRSTSYGYTF
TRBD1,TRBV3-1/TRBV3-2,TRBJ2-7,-,TGTGCCAGCAGCCAGCAAGGGACAGGGGAAGAGCAGTACTTC,CASSQQGTGEEQYF
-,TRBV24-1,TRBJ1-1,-,TGTGCCACCACCACCAGGGAGAACACTGAAGCTTTCTTT,CATTTRENTEAFF
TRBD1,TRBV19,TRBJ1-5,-,TGTGCCAGTAGTAAGATTAAATGGGACAGGGGGAATCAGCCCCAGCATTTT,CASSKIKWDRGNQPQHF
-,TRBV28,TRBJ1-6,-,TGTGCCAGCAGTGGGACAACAGCGAATTCACCCCTCCACTTT,CASSGTTANSPLHF
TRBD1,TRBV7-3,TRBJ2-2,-,TGTGCCAGCAGCCTGGGACAGGGGATGGGGGAGCTGTTTTTT,CASSLGQGMGELFF
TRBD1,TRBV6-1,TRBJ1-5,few,TGTGCCAGCAGTGAAGAAATTTGGGGACAGAGGCAAGATCAGCCCCAGCATTTT,CASSEEIWGQRQDQPQHF
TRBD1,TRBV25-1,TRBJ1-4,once,TGTGCCAGCAGTGAACCAACCGGGACAGGGGTCGAACTGTTTTTT,CASSEPTGTGVELFF
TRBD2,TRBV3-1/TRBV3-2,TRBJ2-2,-,TGTGCCAGCAGCCAAGATCGTATCGGGGGGATCACCGGGGAGCTGTTTTTT,CASSQDRIGGITGELFF
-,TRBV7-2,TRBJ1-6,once,TGTGCCAGCAGCTTACACGGACAGTCATTTCCCCTCCACTTT,CASSLHGQSFPLHF
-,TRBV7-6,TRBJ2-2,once,TGTGCCAGCAGCTTGGACAGCTTCACCGGGGAGCTGTTTTTT,CASSLDSFTGELFF
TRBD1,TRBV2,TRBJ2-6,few,TGTGCCAGCAGTCAAACAGGGGTTGGTTCTGGGGCCAACGTCCTGACTTTC,CASSQTGVGSGANVLTF
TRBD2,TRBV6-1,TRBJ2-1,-,TGTGCCAGCACCCGGGTTAGCGGGGGATACAATGAGCAGTTCTTC,CASTRVSGGYNEQFF
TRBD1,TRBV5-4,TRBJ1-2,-,TGTGCCAGCAGCTACGGGACAGGCCCTGGCTACACCTTC,CASSYGTGPGYTF
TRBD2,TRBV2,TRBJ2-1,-,TGTGCCAGCAGTCCGACTAGCGCTAAGGGCAATGAGCAGTTCTTC,CASSPTSAKGNEQFF